These T cell receptor beta chains were read from a single sample in a study of T cell repertoires in cytomegalovirus infection. MiXCR was run by TCRdb on the reads, yielding one entry per CDR3 protein. The sample comprises tens of thousands of distinct CDR3 sequences, more than 3% of which are singletons, and 22% rests with the top ten. Sequencing was carried out using PBMCs. The receptors here all came from a human donor in good health (CMV status not recorded). Some clones in this sample may be carry-over from other donors' samples. CDR3s include the opening cysteine and the closing phenylalanine or tryptophan. Fields, in order: clone size, D gene, J gene, V gene, CDR3 DNA, CDR3 protein. The D gene is left open where the match is weak. Only some rows state a clone size, as once, few, many or a class for expanded clones.

many,NA,TRBJ1-6,TRBV2,TGTGCCAGCAGTCATACCTCGATGCTGAGGAGGCGATCACCCCTCCACTTT,CASSHTSMLRRRSPLHF
many,NA,TRBJ1-1,TRBV19,TGTGCCAGTACCCTTGACGGTGGGAACACTGAAGCTTTCTTT,CASTLDGGNTEAFF
many,TRBD2,TRBJ2-7,TRBV7-6,TGTGCCAGCAGTCCCGGGGGGAGACTCTACGAGCAGTACTTC,CASSPGGRLYEQYF
many,TRBD1,TRBJ1-5,TRBV7-2,TGTGCCAGCAGCTACGACAGGGTCTCTAGCAATCAGCCCCAGCATTTT,CASSYDRVSSNQPQHF
many,NA,TRBJ2-1,TRBV10-3,TGTGCCATCAGTGCGGACAGAACCTACAATGAGCAGTTCTTC,CAISADRTYNEQFF
many,TRBD1,TRBJ1-2,TRBV7-2,TGTGCCAGCAGCTTAGGAGGGGGCGCAGACTATGGCTACACCTTC,CASSLGGGADYGYTF
many,NA,TRBJ2-2,TRBV6-2/TRBV6-3,TGTGCCACCCAAAGGGGTGCCGGGGAGCTGTTTTTT,CATQRGAGELFF
many,NA,TRBJ2-1,TRBV7-2,TGTGCCAGCAGCCCCGGGTATGGCTCTGAGCAGTTCTTC,CASSPGYGSEQFF
many,TRBD2,TRBJ2-1,TRBV7-3,TGTGCCAGCAGCTTAACTGGGGGGACCTTAGCGGGAGGGGGGAATGAGCAGTTCTTC,CASSLTGGTLAGGGNEQFF
many,TRBD2,TRBJ2-5,TRBV7-2,TGTGCCAGCAGCTCGCAGCGGGGGGGCCGGGAGACCCAGTACTTC,CASSSQRGGRETQYF
many,NA,TRBJ2-1,TRBV7-2,TGTGCCAGCAGCTTAGGCTCGCCCTCCTACAATGAGCAGTTCTTC,CASSLGSPSYNEQFF
medium-sized,TRBD2,TRBJ2-3,TRBV7-2,TGTGCCAGCAGCACCTCGAGCGGGAGGACAAGCACAGATACGCAGTATTTT,CASSTSSGRTSTDTQYF
many,NA,TRBJ2-1,TRBV7-2,TGTGCCAGCAGCTTAGCGCAGCGGCGGAACAATGAGCAGTTCTTC,CASSLAQRRNNEQFF
NA,NA,TRBJ1-4,TRBV12-3/TRBV12-4,TGTGCCAGCAGTCCTACGAGTGAAAAACTGTTTTTT,CASSPTSEKLFF